The rows below give T cell receptor beta chains drawn from one sample of a study of CD8+ T cells in alopecia areata. The assay was immunoSEQ multiplex PCR, and TCRdb's table has in-frame clones only and misses some. Of under 250,000 clones listed, 57% are singletons. The sequences come from CD4+ T cells sorted from blood, collected at week 0. The source is a human donor with alopecia areata. Each CDR3 is given with its conserved first and last residue. Each record gives: D gene, clone size, V gene, J gene, CDR3 protein, CDR3 DNA. The D gene is left open where the match is weak. Clone size is given for some rows only: seen once, a few or many times, or a class if the clone is expanded.

d_gene: TRBD1; abundance: NA; v_gene: TRBV30; j_gene: TRBJ1-2; CDR3aa: CAWSPGQGAYTF; CDR3nt: TGTGCCTGGAGTCCGGGACAGGGAGCCTACACCTTC
d_gene: NA; abundance: NA; v_gene: TRBV18; j_gene: TRBJ2-3; CDR3aa: CASSPQKGRTDTQYF; CDR3nt: TGTGCCAGCTCACCGCAGAAAGGGAGAACAGATACGCAGTATTTT
d_gene: NA; abundance: NA; v_gene: TRBV5-6; j_gene: TRBJ1-3; CDR3aa: CASSLEGPTGNTIYF; CDR3nt: TGTGCCAGCAGCTTGGAGGGCCCAACTGGAAACACCATATATTTT
d_gene: NA; abundance: few; v_gene: TRBV5-1; j_gene: TRBJ2-7; CDR3aa: CASSLLGGEQYF; CDR3nt: TGCGCCAGCAGCCTTTTAGGGGGCGAGCAGTACTTC
d_gene: NA; abundance: few; v_gene: TRBV5-1; j_gene: TRBJ2-2; CDR3aa: CASSLGQNTGELFF; CDR3nt: TGCGCCAGCAGCTTGGGTCAGAACACCGGGGAGCTGTTTTTT
d_gene: NA; abundance: NA; v_gene: TRBV7-9; j_gene: TRBJ2-1; CDR3aa: CASSLSGPKNNEQFF; CDR3nt: TGTGCCAGCAGCTTATCGGGACCTAAAAACAATGAGCAGTTCTTC
d_gene: TRBD1; abundance: NA; v_gene: TRBV15; j_gene: TRBJ2-1; CDR3aa: CATSRMGQGYNEQFF; CDR3nt: TGTGCCACCAGCAGAATGGGACAGGGATACAATGAGCAGTTCTTC
d_gene: TRBD2; abundance: NA; v_gene: TRBV6-5; j_gene: TRBJ2-5; CDR3aa: CASSQREGSQETQYF; CDR3nt: TGTGCCAGCAGCCAGCGGGAGGGATCCCAAGAGACCCAGTACTTC
d_gene: NA; abundance: NA; v_gene: TRBV23-1; j_gene: TRBJ2-5; CDR3aa: CATRRGVETQYF; CDR3nt: TGCGCCACCAGGAGGGGCGTGGAGACCCAGTACTTC
d_gene: NA; abundance: once; v_gene: TRBV25-1; j_gene: TRBJ1-3; CDR3aa: CATQGGASGNTIYF; CDR3nt: TGTGCCACCCAAGGGGGGGCTTCTGGAAACACCATATATTTT
d_gene: NA; abundance: NA; v_gene: TRBV20-1; j_gene: TRBJ2-1; CDR3aa: CSASGYNEQFF; CDR3nt: TGCAGTGCTAGTGGATACAATGAGCAGTTCTTC
d_gene: TRBD1; abundance: few; v_gene: TRBV6-6; j_gene: TRBJ1-2; CDR3aa: CASSPRQGENYGYTF; CDR3nt: TGTGCCAGCAGCCCCAGACAGGGGGAAAACTATGGCTACACCTTC
d_gene: NA; abundance: NA; v_gene: TRBV5-4; j_gene: TRBJ2-1; CDR3aa: CASSLVRDNEQFF; CDR3nt: TGTGCCAGCAGCTTGGTGCGAGACAATGAGCAGTTCTTC
d_gene: NA; abundance: NA; v_gene: TRBV29-1; j_gene: TRBJ1-1; CDR3aa: CSVDPGNTEAFF; CDR3nt: TGCAGCGTTGATCCGGGGAACACTGAAGCTTTCTTT
d_gene: NA; abundance: NA; v_gene: TRBV19; j_gene: TRBJ2-3; CDR3aa: CASRSGSADTQYF; CDR3nt: TGTGCCAGTCGATCAGGGTCCGCAGATACGCAGTATTTT
d_gene: NA; abundance: NA; v_gene: TRBV30; j_gene: TRBJ2-1; CDR3aa: CAWSVSSTFHNEQFF; CDR3nt: TGTGCCTGGAGTGTATCTAGTACTTTCCACAATGAGCAGTTCTTC
d_gene: NA; abundance: once; v_gene: TRBV2; j_gene: TRBJ2-2; CDR3aa: CASSLINSWELFF; CDR3nt: TGTGCCAGCAGCCTCATAAACTCCTGGGAGCTGTTTTTT
d_gene: TRBD1; abundance: few; v_gene: TRBV6-5; j_gene: TRBJ1-5; CDR3aa: CASSLRDRALPQHF; CDR3nt: TGTGCCAGCAGCCTTCGGGACAGGGCGCTTCCCCAGCATTTT
d_gene: NA; abundance: NA; v_gene: TRBV2; j_gene: TRBJ2-7; CDR3aa: CASSLTDYEQYF; CDR3nt: TGTGCCAGCAGTTTGACAGACTACGAGCAGTACTTC
d_gene: NA; abundance: NA; v_gene: TRBV7-9; j_gene: TRBJ2-1; CDR3aa: CASSLQGNEQFF; CDR3nt: TGTGCCAGCAGCTTACAGGGCAATGAGCAGTTCTTC
d_gene: TRBD1; abundance: few; v_gene: TRBV7-9; j_gene: TRBJ2-7; CDR3aa: CASSLGTGLYEQYF; CDR3nt: TGTGCCAGCAGCTTAGGGACAGGCCTATACGAGCAGTACTTC
d_gene: NA; abundance: NA; v_gene: TRBV10-2; j_gene: TRBJ1-2; CDR3aa: CASSVRGNYGYTF; CDR3nt: TGCGCCAGCAGTGTGAGGGGTAACTATGGCTACACCTTC
d_gene: NA; abundance: few; v_gene: TRBV29-1; j_gene: TRBJ1-1; CDR3aa: CSVEEGGEAFF; CDR3nt: TGCAGCGTTGAAGAAGGGGGTGAAGCTTTCTTT